These T cell receptor beta chains were read from a single sample in a study of cytomegalovirus exposure and HLA in healthy donors. Assay: immunoSEQ multiplex PCR; the TCRdb copy retains only in-frame clones and omits some. The sample has 120,000 or so clones; around 84% are singletons. The sequenced sample consisted of PBMCs. Source of these receptors: a woman between 40 and 50 years old in good health and CMV-seronegative. CDR3s include the opening cysteine and the closing phenylalanine or tryptophan. A D gene is named only where the DNA matches it firmly. Some rows have no size entry. The others give once, few or many, or a class for an expanded clone.

size	V	D	J	CDR3	DNA
few	TRBV5-8	.	TRBJ2-6	CASSFLAGANVLTF	TGTGCCAGCAGCTTTCTTGCTGGGGCCAACGTCCTGACTTTC
.	TRBV7-2	.	TRBJ2-7	CASSLVAAVSSYEQYF	TGTGCCAGCAGCTTAGTTGCAGCGGTTAGCTCCTACGAGCAGTACTTC
once	TRBV7-9	TRBD2	TRBJ2-1	CASSPRLAGGNNEQFF	TGTGCCAGCAGCCCGAGACTAGCGGGAGGTAACAATGAGCAGTTCTTC
.	TRBV27	TRBD1	TRBJ1-2	CASSLTGANYGYTF	TGTGCCAGCAGTCTTACAGGGGCTAACTATGGCTACACCTTC
.	TRBV9	.	TRBJ2-3	CASSETTDTQYF	TGTGCCAGCAGCGAAACAACAGATACGCAGTATTTT
.	TRBV14	.	TRBJ2-6	CASSQLVSGANGLTF	TGTGCCAGCAGCCAATTGGTCTCTGGGGCCAACGGCCTGACTTTC
.	TRBV27	TRBD2	TRBJ2-3	CASSSPSGRISDTQYF	TGTGCCAGCAGTTCCCCTAGCGGGAGAATCTCAGATACGCAGTATTTT
.	TRBV5-1	.	TRBJ2-3	CASSPHSGSSTDTQYF	TGCGCCAGCAGCCCCCATAGCGGAAGTAGCACAGATACGCAGTATTTT
.	TRBV29-1	.	TRBJ2-2	CSVVTGSGELFF	TGCAGCGTCGTAACAGGGTCCGGGGAGCTGTTTTTT
.	TRBV5-6	TRBD2	TRBJ2-7	CASSPGLAGLLKQYF	TGTGCCAGCAGCCCGGGACTAGCGGGGCTTTTGAAGCAGTACTTC
.	TRBV2	.	TRBJ1-3	CASSESQLVSGNTIYF	TGTGCCAGCAGTGAATCCCAACTAGTATCTGGAAACACCATATATTTT
.	TRBV9	.	TRBJ2-7	CASSATRGPVARNEQYF	TGTGCCAGCAGCGCGACAAGGGGTCCCGTAGCTCGGAACGAGCAGTACTTC
once	TRBV27	.	TRBJ1-1	CASSTSLEGTEAFF	TGTGCCAGCAGTACGTCTTTGGAGGGAACTGAAGCTTTCTTT
.	TRBV5-1	.	TRBJ1-1	CASSFQGMDTEAFF	TGCGCCAGCAGCTTTCAGGGGATGGATACTGAAGCTTTCTTT
.	TRBV2	TRBD2	TRBJ2-3	CASALAGASGPDTQYF	TGTGCCAGCGCACTAGCGGGAGCTTCGGGACCAGATACGCAGTATTTT
.	TRBV28	TRBD2	TRBJ2-7	CASSSLLAGDHEQYF	TGTGCCAGCAGTTCCTTACTAGCGGGAGATCACGAGCAGTACTTC
.	TRBV20-1	.	TRBJ2-7	CSARPSYEQYF	TGCAGTGCTAGACCATCCTACGAGCAGTACTTC
few	TRBV7-2	.	TRBJ2-1	CASSFRDNEQFF	TGTGCCAGCAGCTTTCGTGACAATGAGCAGTTCTTC
.	TRBV28	.	TRBJ1-2	CASSTGLGGYTF	TGTGCCAGCAGTACAGGGTTGGGTGGCTACACCTTC
.	TRBV7-2	.	TRBJ1-1	CASSLTVHNEAFF	TGTGCCAGCAGCCTGACAGTTCATAATGAAGCTTTCTTT
.	TRBV6-1	.	TRBJ1-3	CASTIPAGRGNTIYF	TGTGCCAGCACCATCCCTGCGGGGCGCGGAAACACCATATATTTT
.	TRBV6-5	TRBD1	TRBJ2-7	CASSPDRGGTYEQYF	TGTGCCAGCAGCCCAGACAGGGGGGGAACCTACGAGCAGTACTTC
once	TRBV5-1	.	TRBJ2-7	CASSLALGSAYEQYF	TGCGCCAGCAGCTTGGCGCTGGGCTCCGCCTACGAGCAGTACTTC
.	TRBV21-1	.	TRBJ2-1	CASSKGLDNEQFF	TGTGCCAGCAGCAAAGGTCTAGACAATGAGCAGTTCTTC
.	TRBV19	.	TRBJ1-3	CASSIEGSSGNTIYF	TGTGCCAGTAGTATTGAGGGATCCTCTGGAAACACCATATATTTT
.	TRBV11-2	.	TRBJ1-1	CASSLAYTEAFF	TGTGCCAGCAGCTTGGCCTACACTGAAGCTTTCTTT
.	TRBV5-4	TRBD1	TRBJ1-4	CASSSGRTGLNEKLFF	TGTGCCAGCAGCAGCGGACGGACAGGGCTAAATGAAAAACTGTTTTTT
.	TRBV28	.	TRBJ2-7	CASTRGDTHYEQYF	TGTGCCAGCACTCGGGGGGACACTCACTACGAGCAGTACTTC